This record covers a single TCR beta chain. Its antigen remains unknown. Clones were read by immunoSEQ multiplex PCR, and TCRdb kept only the in-frame ones, dropping some. Seen here are approximately 13,000 clones, roughly nine tenths observed once, and the top ten hold roughly 2.6%. This sample is drawn from a study of T cells in localized non-small cell lung cancer. The study, taken as a whole, reports: Measurement of T cell clonality placed uninvolved adjacent lung highest, above the level in tumor. In adjacent lung, a median roughly 57 of the top 100 tumor clones were found. Only one tumor region went through sequencing, so heterogeneity may still be there. Elevated blood T cell density was associated with longer overall survival.

CDR1 MNHEY and CDR2 SMNVEV come from the germline V gene (reference sequence). Losses at the gene ends were 3 bases for V and 0 bases for J; bases not matched to a gene: 7. The CDR3 spans 18 residues. This rearrangement joins TRBV27 to TRBJ2-2; TRBD2 matches at 10 bases. The clonotype originates from a man aged 40 to 70 with stage III lung adenocarcinoma. This specimen was peripheral blood mononuclear cells, taken before any cancer treatment. CDR3 nucleotide sequence: TGTGCCAGCAGTTTCTGGACTAGCGGATCTACGAACACCGGGGAGCTGTTTTTT. This translates into CASSFWTSGSTNTGELFF.